A selection of T cell receptor beta chains follows, all from one sample in a study of cytomegalovirus exposure and HLA in healthy donors. Measured with immunoSEQ multiplex PCR; TCRdb has only the in-frame clones, and not every one. The sample carries over 100,000 clones, 89% recorded once. The sample consisted of PBMCs. These receptors all stem from a woman in her late teens or twenties in good health and CMV-seronegative. The CDR3 runs from the conserved cysteine through the conserved F or W.

v_gene	j_gene	CDR3aa
TRBV19	TRBJ1-5	CASSIGTGFPQPQHF
TRBV19	TRBJ2-1	CASSSRLAGSYNEQFF
TRBV5-4	TRBJ2-7	CASSLEAGFPYEQYF
TRBV11-3	TRBJ2-1	CASSPNGLAGLSSYNEQFF
TRBV20-1	TRBJ2-1	CSATSYNEQFF
TRBV2	TRBJ1-2	CASSERNRAVGGYTF
TRBV10-3	TRBJ2-1	CAIREPGTQGSYNEQFF
TRBV5-6	TRBJ1-2	CASSFGQGWVGGYTF
TRBV7-3	TRBJ1-2	CASSFSGDYGYTF
TRBV5-8	TRBJ2-1	CASSAGVYNEQFF
TRBV5-8	TRBJ1-5	CASSPAGHQPQHF
TRBV18	TRBJ2-3	CASSPPRGTDTQYF
TRBV11-3	TRBJ2-2	CASSLSTAGDTGELFF
TRBV6-6	TRBJ1-2	CASRGPSGQAYGYTF
TRBV11-2	TRBJ2-7	CASSFRSTPVLSPYEQYF
TRBV19	TRBJ1-1	CASSIRQNPSMNTEAFF
TRBV7-2	TRBJ1-6	CASSLGTGSNSPLHF
TRBV9	TRBJ2-6	CASSVGHSGANVLTF
TRBV5-6	TRBJ1-2	CASGQASRGNFNYGYTF
TRBV6-5	TRBJ1-5	CASSRGPGSNQPQHF
TRBV6-1	TRBJ2-7	CASDLAGFEEQYF
TRBV18	TRBJ1-5	CASSISNSNQPQHF
TRBV19	TRBJ1-6	CASSIAGGQDLISPLHF
TRBV7-2	TRBJ2-7	CASSSQTGVGYEQYF
TRBV29-1	TRBJ1-2	CSARLQGALGYTF
TRBV9	TRBJ2-5	CASSQGLAGETQYF
TRBV6-1	TRBJ1-1	CASSPRDRGTEAFF
TRBV7-9	TRBJ1-1	CASSLLKRNMNTEAFF
TRBV7-2	TRBJ2-5	CASSLVLAGGRETQYF
TRBV5-1	TRBJ2-7	CASHRGQDAYEQYF
TRBV7-9	TRBJ2-7	CASSHRGAGAAYEQYF
TRBV4-1	TRBJ2-7	CASSLAGTGAYEQYF